The source of this TCR beta chain is a study of blood T cell repertoires in COVID-19. For the study at large: Italy, Spain and the United States were the sources of the convalescent and acute COVID-19 samples. PBMCs, B-cell-depleted T cells, or T cells provided the cDNA or gDNA that made up the material.

The germline V gene encodes CDR1 SNHLY and CDR2 FYNNEI. The CDR3 runs 15 residues. The V end was cut by 3 bases, the J end by 5 bases, with 13 bases between. Generated by immunoSEQ multiplex PCR, the TCRdb table keeps only in-frame clones and is missing some. The sample carries some 180,000 clones, more than 80% recorded once. This clone was picked up a small number of times. The clonotype originates from a woman between 55 and 75 years old with acute or convalescent COVID-19. The chain combines TRBV2 with TRBJ2-2; tentatively, D is TRBD2 (5 bases). The sample was peripheral blood. The CDR3 is CASSEFAGQTGELFF. The CDR3 DNA sequence: TGTGCCAGCAGTGAGTTCGCGGGCCAAACCGGGGAGCTGTTTTTT.